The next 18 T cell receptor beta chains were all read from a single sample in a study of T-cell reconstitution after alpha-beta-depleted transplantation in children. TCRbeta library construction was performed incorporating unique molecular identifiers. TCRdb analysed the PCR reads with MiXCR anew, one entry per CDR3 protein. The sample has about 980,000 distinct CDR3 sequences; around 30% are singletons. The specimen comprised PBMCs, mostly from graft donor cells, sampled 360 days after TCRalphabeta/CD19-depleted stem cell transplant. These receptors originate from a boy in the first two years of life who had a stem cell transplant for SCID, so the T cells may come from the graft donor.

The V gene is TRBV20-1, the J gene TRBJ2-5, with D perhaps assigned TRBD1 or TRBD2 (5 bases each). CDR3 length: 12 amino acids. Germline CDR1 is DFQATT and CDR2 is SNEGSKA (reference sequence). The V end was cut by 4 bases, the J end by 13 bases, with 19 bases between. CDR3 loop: CSATLPPGPTYF. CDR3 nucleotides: TGCAGTGCTACCCTTCCGCCGGGACCAACGTACTTC.

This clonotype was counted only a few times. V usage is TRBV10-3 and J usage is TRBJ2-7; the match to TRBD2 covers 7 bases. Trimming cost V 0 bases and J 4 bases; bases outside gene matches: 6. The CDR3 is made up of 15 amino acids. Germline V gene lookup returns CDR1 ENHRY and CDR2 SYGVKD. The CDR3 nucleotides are TGTGCCATCAGTGAGTCGGTGGGGGGGATGTACGAGCAGTACTTC. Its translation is CAISESVGGMYEQYF.

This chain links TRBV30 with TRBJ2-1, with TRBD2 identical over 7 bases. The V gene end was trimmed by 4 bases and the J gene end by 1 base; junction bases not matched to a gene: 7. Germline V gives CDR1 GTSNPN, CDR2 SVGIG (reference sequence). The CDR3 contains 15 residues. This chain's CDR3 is CAWMWGGGSYNEQFF. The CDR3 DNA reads TGTGCCTGGATGTGGGGGGGTGGGTCCTACAATGAGCAGTTCTTC.

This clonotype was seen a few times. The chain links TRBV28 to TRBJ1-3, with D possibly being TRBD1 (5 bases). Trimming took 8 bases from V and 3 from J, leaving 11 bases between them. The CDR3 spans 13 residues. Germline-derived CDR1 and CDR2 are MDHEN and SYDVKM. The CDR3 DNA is TGTGCCAGCGCGACAGAATTTGGAAACACCATATATTTT. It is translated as CASATEFGNTIYF.

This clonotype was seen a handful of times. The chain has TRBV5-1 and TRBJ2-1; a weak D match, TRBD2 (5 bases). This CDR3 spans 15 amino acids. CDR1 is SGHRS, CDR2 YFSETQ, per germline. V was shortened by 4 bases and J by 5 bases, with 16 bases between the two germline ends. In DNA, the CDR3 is TGCGCCAGCAGCCCCGGGAAGGGTCGACACAATGAGCAGTTCTTC. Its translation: CASSPGKGRHNEQFF. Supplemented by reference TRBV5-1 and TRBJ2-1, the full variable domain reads KAGVTQTPRYLIKTRGQQVTLSCSPISGHRSVSWYQQTPGQGLQFLFEYFSETQRNKGNFPGRFSGRQFSNSRSEMNVSTLELGDSALYLCASSPGKGRHNEQFFGPGTRLTVL.

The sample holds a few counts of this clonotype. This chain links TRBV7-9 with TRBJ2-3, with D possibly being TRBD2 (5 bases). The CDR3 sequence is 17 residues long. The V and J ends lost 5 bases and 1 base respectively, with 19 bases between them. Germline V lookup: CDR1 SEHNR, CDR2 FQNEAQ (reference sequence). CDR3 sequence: CASSTKVLAQGTDTQYF. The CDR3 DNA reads TGTGCCAGCAGCACTAAAGTCCTAGCACAAGGCACAGATACGCAGTATTTT.

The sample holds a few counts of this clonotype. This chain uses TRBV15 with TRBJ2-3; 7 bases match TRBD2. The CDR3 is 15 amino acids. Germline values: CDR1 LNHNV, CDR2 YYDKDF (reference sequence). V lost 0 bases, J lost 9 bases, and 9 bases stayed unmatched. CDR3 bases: TGTGCCACCAGCAGAGATCGGCGGGGGAGCATAACGCAGTATTTT. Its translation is CATSRDRRGSITQYF.

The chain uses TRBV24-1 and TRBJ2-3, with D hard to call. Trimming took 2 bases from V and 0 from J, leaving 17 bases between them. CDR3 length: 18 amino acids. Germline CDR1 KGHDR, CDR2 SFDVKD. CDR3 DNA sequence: TGTGCCACCAGTGATTCTTCCCTTATAGGCGCTAGCACAGATACGCAGTATTTT. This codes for CATSDSSLIGASTDTQYF.

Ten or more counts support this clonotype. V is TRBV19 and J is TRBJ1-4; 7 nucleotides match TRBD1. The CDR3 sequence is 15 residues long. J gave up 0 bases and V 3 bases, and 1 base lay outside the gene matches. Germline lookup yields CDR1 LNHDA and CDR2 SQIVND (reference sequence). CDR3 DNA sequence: TGTGCCAGTAGTATGGGGACAGCAACTAATGAAAAACTGTTTTTT. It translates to CASSMGTATNEKLFF.

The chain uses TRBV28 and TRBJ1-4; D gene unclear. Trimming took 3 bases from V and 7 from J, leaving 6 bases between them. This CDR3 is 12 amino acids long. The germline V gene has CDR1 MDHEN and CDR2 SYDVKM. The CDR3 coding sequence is TGTGCCAGCAGTTTTTCGGCTGAAAAACTGTTTTTT. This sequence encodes CASSFSAEKLFF.

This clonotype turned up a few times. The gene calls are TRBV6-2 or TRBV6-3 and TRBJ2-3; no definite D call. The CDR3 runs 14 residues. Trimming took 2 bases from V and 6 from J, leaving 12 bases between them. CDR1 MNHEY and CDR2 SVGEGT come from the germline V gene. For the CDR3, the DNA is TGTGCCAGCAGTTACGATCGGGCCTGGGATACGCAGTATTTT. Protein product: CASSYDRAWDTQYF.

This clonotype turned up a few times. The CDR3 spells CASSVGGGKDEQFF. Written as DNA, the CDR3 is TGTGCCAGCAGCGTGGGAGGGGGCAAGGATGAGCAGTTCTTC. This chain uses TRBV9 with TRBJ2-1; the D gene could be TRBD1 or TRBD2 (7 bases each). The CDR3 runs 14 residues. Trimming cost V 2 bases and J 8 bases, with 14 bases left between them. Germline CDR1 reads SGDLS; CDR2 reads YYNGEE.

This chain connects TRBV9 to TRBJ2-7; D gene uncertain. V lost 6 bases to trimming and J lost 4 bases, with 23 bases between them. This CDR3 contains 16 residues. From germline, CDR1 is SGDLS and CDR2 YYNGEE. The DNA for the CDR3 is TGTGCCAGCACCCGCAGTTCGCAGAGCTTTTGGTACGAGCAGTACTTC. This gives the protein CASTRSSQSFWYEQYF.

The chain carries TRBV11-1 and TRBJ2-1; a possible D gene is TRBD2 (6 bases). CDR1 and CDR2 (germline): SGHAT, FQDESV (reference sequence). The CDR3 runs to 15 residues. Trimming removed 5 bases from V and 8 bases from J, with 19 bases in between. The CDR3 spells CASSRAGSTGDEQFF. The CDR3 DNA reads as TGTGCCAGCAGCCGAGCCGGGAGTACGGGGGATGAGCAGTTCTTC. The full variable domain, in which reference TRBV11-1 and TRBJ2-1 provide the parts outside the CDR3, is EAEVAQSPRYKITEKSQAVAFWCDPISGHATLYWYRQILGQGPELLVQFQDESVVDDSQLPKDRFSAERLKGVDSTLKIQPAELGDSAMYLCASSRAGSTGDEQFFGPGTRLTVL.

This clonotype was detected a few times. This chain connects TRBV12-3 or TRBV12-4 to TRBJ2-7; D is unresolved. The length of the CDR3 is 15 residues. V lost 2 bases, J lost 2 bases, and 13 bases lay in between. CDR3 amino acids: CASSLTQNLPYEQYF. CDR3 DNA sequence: TGTGCCAGCAGTTTAACACAGAATCTACCCTACGAGCAGTACTTC.

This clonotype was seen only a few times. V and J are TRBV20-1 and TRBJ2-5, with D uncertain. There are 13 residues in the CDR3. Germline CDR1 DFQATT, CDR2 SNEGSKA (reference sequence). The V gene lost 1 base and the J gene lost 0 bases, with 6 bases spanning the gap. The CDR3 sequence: CSARARYQETQYF. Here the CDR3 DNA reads TGCAGTGCTAGAGCCCGGTACCAAGAGACCCAGTACTTC.

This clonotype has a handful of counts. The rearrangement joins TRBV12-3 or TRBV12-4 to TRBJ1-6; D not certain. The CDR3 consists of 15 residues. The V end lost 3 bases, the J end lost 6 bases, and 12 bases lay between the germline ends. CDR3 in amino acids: CASSFRAIGNSPLHF. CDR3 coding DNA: TGTGCCAGCAGTTTTAGGGCTATCGGTAATTCACCCCTCCACTTT.

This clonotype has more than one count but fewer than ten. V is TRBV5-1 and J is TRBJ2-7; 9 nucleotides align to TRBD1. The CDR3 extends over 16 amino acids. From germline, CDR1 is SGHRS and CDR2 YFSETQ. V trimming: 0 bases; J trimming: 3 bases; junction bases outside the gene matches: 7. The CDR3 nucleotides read TGCGCCAGCAGCTTGGGAGTCGTGGACAGGGGCTACGAGCAGTACTTC. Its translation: CASSLGVVDRGYEQYF.